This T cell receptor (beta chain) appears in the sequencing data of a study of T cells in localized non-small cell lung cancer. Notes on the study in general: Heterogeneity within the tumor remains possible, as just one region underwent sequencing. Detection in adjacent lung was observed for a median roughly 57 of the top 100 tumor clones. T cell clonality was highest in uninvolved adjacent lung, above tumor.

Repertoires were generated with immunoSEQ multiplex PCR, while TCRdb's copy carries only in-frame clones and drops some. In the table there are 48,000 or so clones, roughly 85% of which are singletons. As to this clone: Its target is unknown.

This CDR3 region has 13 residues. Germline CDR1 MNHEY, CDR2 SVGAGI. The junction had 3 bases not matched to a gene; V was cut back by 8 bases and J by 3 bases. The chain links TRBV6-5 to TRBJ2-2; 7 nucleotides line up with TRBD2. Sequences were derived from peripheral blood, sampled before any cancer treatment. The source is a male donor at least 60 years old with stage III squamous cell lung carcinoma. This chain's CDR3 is CASRRGYTGELFF. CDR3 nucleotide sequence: TGTGCCAGCCGGCGGGGGTACACCGGGGAGCTGTTTTTT.